Listed below are T cell receptor beta chains from one sample, sequenced in a study of CD8 T cells in Susac syndrome. TCRdb reanalysed the immunoSEQ multiplex PCR reads using MiXCR and keeps one entry per CDR3 protein. The sample consists of about 190,000 distinct CDR3 sequences, 90% to 96% of them appearing once. Source material: CD4+ T cells from PBMCs. These receptors were collected from a human donor with Susac syndrome. CDR3s include the opening cysteine and the closing phenylalanine or tryptophan. The D gene is left open where the match is weak. Rows give clone size only sometimes, using once, few, many, or a class for an expanded clone.

.,TRBV27,14,TRBJ2-7,.,CASSFAGIAYEQYF,TGTGCCAGCAGTTTCGCAGGGATCGCCTACGAGCAGTACTTC
.,TRBV30,11,TRBJ2-7,.,CACGTNYEQYF,TGTGCCTGCGGGACGAACTACGAGCAGTACTTC
.,TRBV18,15,TRBJ2-2,.,CASSPPSRSTGELFF,TGTGCCAGCTCACCACCGAGTCGTTCCACCGGGGAGCTGTTTTTT
.,TRBV11-1,15,TRBJ2-5,.,CASSGGATYQETQYF,TGTGCCAGCAGCGGCGGGGCCACGTACCAAGAGACCCAGTACTTC
.,TRBV7-3,13,TRBJ2-3,TRBD1,CASSPGGSDTQYF,TGTGCCAGCAGCCCAGGGGGATCAGATACGCAGTATTTT
once,TRBV18,16,TRBJ1-1,TRBD1,CASSPSGQGSDTEAFF,TGTGCCAGCTCACCCTCAGGACAGGGCTCAGACACTGAAGCTTTCTTT
once,TRBV5-1,16,TRBJ2-7,TRBD1,CASSSIKTGESGEQYF,TGCGCCAGCAGCTCAATTAAAACAGGGGAATCGGGCGAGCAGTACTTC
.,TRBV30,16,TRBJ1-6,TRBD1,CAWTTPRTGYNSPLHF,TGTGCCTGGACCACCCCTCGGACAGGCTATAATTCACCCCTCCACTTT
few,TRBV20-1,15,TRBJ2-7,TRBD1,CSAPPRTGGIYEQYF,TGCAGTGCACCGCCGAGGACAGGGGGCATTTACGAGCAGTACTTC
.,TRBV29-1,16,TRBJ2-2,TRBD2,CSVPKRGDRNTGELFF,TGCAGCGTGCCCAAGCGGGGGGACAGGAACACCGGGGAGCTGTTTTTT
.,TRBV3-1,13,TRBJ2-5,.,CASSQLAEETQYF,TGTGCCAGCAGCCAACTAGCTGAAGAGACCCAGTACTTC
.,TRBV12-3/TRBV12-4,14,TRBJ2-5,.,CASSLSQGQETQYF,TGTGCCAGCAGCCTGAGTCAGGGGCAAGAGACCCAGTACTTC
.,TRBV5-4,14,TRBJ2-7,TRBD1,CASSAGQDLYEQYF,TGTGCCAGCAGCGCGGGACAGGATCTATACGAGCAGTACTTC
.,TRBV6-5,15,TRBJ2-1,TRBD1,CASRVSGQGYNEQFF,TGTGCCAGCAGGGTCAGTGGACAGGGGTACAATGAGCAGTTCTTC
few,TRBV9,16,TRBJ1-1,TRBD1,CASTTGGDVRNTEAFF,TGTGCCAGCACGACAGGGGGTGATGTTAGGAACACTGAAGCTTTCTTT
.,TRBV4-1,15,TRBJ1-2,.,CASSQEELYSYGYTF,TGCGCCAGCAGCCAAGAGGAGTTATACAGCTATGGCTACACCTTC
once,TRBV30,14,TRBJ2-5,TRBD2,CAWGGLAGLETQYF,TGTGCCTGGGGGGGACTAGCGGGGCTTGAGACCCAGTACTTC
.,TRBV6-5,15,TRBJ2-3,TRBD2,CASRRGGPLPDTQYF,TGTGCCAGCAGACGCGGGGGGCCCCTACCAGATACGCAGTATTTT
.,TRBV19,14,TRBJ1-5,.,CASSIGRDNQPQHF,TGTGCCAGTAGTATCGGCAGAGACAATCAGCCCCAGCATTTT
.,TRBV27,15,TRBJ2-2,.,CASSSEQGNTGELFF,TGTGCCAGCAGTTCAGAACAGGGTAACACCGGGGAGCTGTTTTTT
.,TRBV6-5,11,TRBJ2-7,.,CASVSYGEQYF,TGTGCCAGCGTATCTTACGGCGAGCAGTACTTC
.,TRBV30,13,TRBJ1-2,TRBD1,CAWSFGQGIGYTF,TGTGCCTGGAGTTTTGGACAGGGGATCGGCTACACCTTC
.,TRBV20-1,13,TRBJ2-7,.,CSAIVGGYYEQYF,TGCAGTGCTATAGTTGGCGGCTACTACGAGCAGTACTTC
.,TRBV12-3/TRBV12-4,13,TRBJ1-5,.,CASSLNEGQPQHF,TGTGCCAGCAGTTTAAATGAGGGGCAGCCCCAGCATTTT
.,TRBV5-1,13,TRBJ2-5,.,CASSAGAGETQYF,TGCGCCAGCAGCGCTGGCGCGGGAGAGACCCAGTACTTC
.,TRBV7-7,13,TRBJ2-5,.,CASSHDSEETQYF,TGTGCTAGCAGCCACGACAGTGAAGAGACCCAGTACTTC
.,TRBV3-1,15,TRBJ1-5,.,CASSQDLRAGQPQHF,TGTGCCAGCAGCCAAGATCTACGGGCCGGTCAGCCCCAGCATTTT
few,TRBV6-1,16,TRBJ2-7,.,CASSPAWGRGDYEQYF,TGTGCCAGCTCCCCGGCGTGGGGGCGGGGAGACTACGAGCAGTACTTC
.,TRBV29-1,12,TRBJ1-1,.,CSVHHGPTEAFF,TGCAGCGTTCATCACGGTCCCACTGAAGCTTTCTTT
.,TRBV29-1,17,TRBJ2-4,TRBD2,CSVVVSTGLLAKNIQYF,TGCAGCGTTGTGGTCAGTACGGGACTACTGGCCAAAAACATTCAGTACTTC
.,TRBV7-8,16,TRBJ1-5,.,CASSLAPSDSNQPQHF,TGTGCCAGCAGCTTAGCCCCCAGCGATAGCAATCAGCCCCAGCATTTT
.,TRBV15,18,TRBJ2-6,.,CATSRWGGAGSGANVLTF,TGTGCCACCAGCAGGTGGGGGGGGGCGGGCTCTGGGGCCAACGTCCTGACTTTC
.,TRBV3-1,15,TRBJ1-6,.,CASSQAESVNSPLHF,TGTGCCAGCAGCCAAGCCGAATCTGTAAATTCACCCCTCCACTTT